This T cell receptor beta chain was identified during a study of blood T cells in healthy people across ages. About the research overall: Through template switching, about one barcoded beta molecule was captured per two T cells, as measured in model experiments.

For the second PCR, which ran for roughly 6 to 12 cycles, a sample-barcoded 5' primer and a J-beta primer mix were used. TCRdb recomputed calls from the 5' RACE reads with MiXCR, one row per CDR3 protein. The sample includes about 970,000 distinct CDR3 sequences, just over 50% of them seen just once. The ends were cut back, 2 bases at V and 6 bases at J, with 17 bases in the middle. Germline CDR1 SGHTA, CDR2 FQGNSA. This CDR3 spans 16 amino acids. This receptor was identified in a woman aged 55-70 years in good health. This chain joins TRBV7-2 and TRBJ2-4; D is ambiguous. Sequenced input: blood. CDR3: CASSLRVAPPGNIQYF. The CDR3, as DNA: TGTGCCAGCAGCTTAAGGGTGGCTCCACCCGGAAACATTCAGTACTTC.